These 10 T cell receptor beta chains came from one sample sequenced in a study of breast tumors, draining lymph nodes, adjacent tissues. TCRdb re-called the multiplex PCR reads with MiXCR, one entry per CDR3 protein. The table lists some 170,000 distinct CDR3 sequences, about 34% of them singletons. Breast cancer patients provided tissue from their axillary draining lymph nodes. What was sequenced was axillary lymph node tissue. These receptors all come from a female donor with breast cancer. Some clones in this sample may be carry-over from other donors' samples.

This clonotype was counted ten times or more. CDR3 bases: TGTGCCAGCAGAGGACTAGCCCACAATGAGCAGTTCTTC. Translation: CASRGLAHNEQFF. The chain has TRBV6-1 and TRBJ2-1, with 8 positions matching TRBD2. Trimming took 6 bases from V and 5 from J; bases not matched to a gene: 3. Germline lookup yields CDR1 MNHNS and CDR2 SASEGT. This CDR3 has 13 residues.

This clonotype was seen ten or more times. This sequence joins TRBV5-5 and TRBJ2-7; 8 positions match TRBD1. This CDR3 is built from 14 residues. The ends lost 0 bases at V and 6 bases at J; junction bases unmatched: 5. Germline lookup yields CDR1 SGHKS and CDR2 YYEKEE (reference sequence). The CDR3 bases are TGTGCCAGCAGCTTGGCCATCGGACAGGGCGAGCAGTACTTC. Translation: CASSLAIGQGEQYF.

About this clonotype itself: One end of the junction is discordant with germline, which a read error may explain. The V call is TRBV15, the J call TRBJ2-5, with TRBD2 matching 10 bases. This CDR3 spans 13 amino acids. Germline CDR1 reads LNHNV; CDR2 reads YYDKDF (reference sequence). Here the CDR3 reads CATSSRTSGSIGF. CDR3 nucleotide sequence: TGTGCCACCAGCAGCAGGACTAGCGGCTCTATCGGCTTC.

This clonotype was recorded a few times. A much more abundant neighbour one base away suggests this may be a read error. This chain connects TRBV2 to TRBJ2-1; 12 positions agree with TRBD2. Germline CDR1 and CDR2: SNHLY and FYNNEI. The CDR3 totals 13 residues. The CDR3 loop is CATSGGAINVQFF. CDR3 coding DNA: TGTGCCACTAGCGGGGGGGCTATCAATGTGCAGTTCTTC.

At least ten counts were recorded for this clonotype. A read error may account for a junction end that differs from germline. This chain links TRBV6-5 with TRBJ2-3; the D is unclear. Germline CDR1 and CDR2: MNHEY and SVGAGI. The CDR3 extends over 16 amino acids. As DNA, the CDR3 is TGTGCCAGCAGTCACTCGGCCGTCCTTCGCACAGATACGCAGTATTTT. It yields the protein CASSHSAVLRTDTQYF.

This clonotype was seen repeatedly, ten times or more. The chain employs TRBV20-1 and TRBJ1-5; D might be TRBD1 (6 bases). V was pared by 5 bases and J by 6 bases, with 11 bases between. Germline loops: CDR1 DFQATT, CDR2 SNEGSKA (reference sequence). The CDR3 totals 12 residues. The chain's CDR3 is CSAEGGSQPQHF. CDR3 sequence (DNA): TGCAGTGCTGAGGGGGGATCTCAGCCCCAGCATTTT.

In its sample, this clonotype was seen many times. The chain employs TRBV7-2 and TRBJ2-5, with a weak D call TRBD1 (5 bases). CDR3 length: 19 residues. The germline CDR1 and CDR2 sequences are SGHTA and FQGNSA. Trimming left V 3 bases short and J 1 base short, with 24 bases between. The DNA for the CDR3 is TGTGCCAGCAGCTTGATTTCAAGATTTAGGCCGGACACCCAAGAGACCCAGTACTTC. Translated: CASSLISRFRPDTQETQYF. The variable domain in full, completed from reference TRBV7-2 and TRBJ2-5, reads GAGVSQSPSNKVTEKGKDVELRCDPISGHTALYWYRQSLGQGLEFLIYFQGNSAPDKSGLPSDRFSAERTGGSVSTLTIQRTQQEDSAVYLCASSLISRFRPDTQETQYFGPGTRLLVL.

This clonotype was detected ten times or more. The rearrangement links TRBV6-1 to TRBJ1-2; possible D gene TRBD1, 6 bases. This CDR3 is built from 12 residues. V was pared by 7 bases and J by 3 bases, with 9 bases between. Germline CDR1 and CDR2: MNHNS and SASEGT. The CDR3 DNA follows: TGTGCCAGCAACGACAGGCACTATGGCTACACCTTC. Its translation: CASNDRHYGYTF.

This clonotype was counted at least ten times. The chain employs TRBV5-8 and TRBJ2-5; 9 bases are shared with TRBD2. The CDR3 totals 18 residues. The germline CDR1 and CDR2 sequences are SGHTS and YDEGEE. After removal of 1 base from V and 4 bases from J, the junction contained 14 bases not matched to a gene. The CDR3 reads CASSLKRNSGGVRETQYF. The CDR3 DNA is TGTGCCAGCAGCTTGAAGAGGAATAGCGGGGGAGTTAGAGAGACCCAGTACTTC.

This clonotype was picked up many times. A much larger clone differs from this one at a single base, so this may be a read error. This chain uses TRBV28 with TRBJ2-6; the D is unclear. The V end was cut by 6 bases, the J end by 1 base, with 4 bases between. The germline gives CDR1 MDHEN, CDR2 SYDVKM. The CDR3 loop spans 13 amino acids. The CDR3 DNA reads TGTGCCAGCAGCATTTCTGGGGCCAACGTCCTGACTTTC. Its translation: CASSISGANVLTF.